This TCR beta chain is drawn from a study of T cell repertoires in cytomegalovirus infection. MiXCR, run by TCRdb on the reads, gives a single entry per CDR3 protein. The sample consists of about 150,000 distinct CDR3 sequences, roughly a quarter of them appearing once. This clonotype was counted a few times. The CDR3 length is 16 residues. V was shortened by 1 base and J by 4 bases, with 13 bases between the two germline ends. The chain uses TRBV23-1 and TRBJ1-4; the D gene is possibly TRBD1 (6 bases). TRBV23-1 is an ORF, with its function uncertain. The source material was PBMCs. This TCR came from a human donor in good health (CMV status not recorded). Some clones in this sample may be carry-over from other donors' samples. DNA for the CDR3: TGCGCCAGCAGTCAATTGCGGGACAAGAATAATGAAAAACTGTTTTTT. Its translation: CASSQLRDKNNEKLFF.